This T cell receptor beta chain was profiled in a study of graft-versus-host responses after intestinal transplantation. Study observations and caveats: Early after transplant, HvG declines were associated with peak levels of circulating GvH clones.

Details on this clone: Its target is unknown.

There are 14 residues in the CDR3. Germline CDR1 reads MNHEY; CDR2 reads SVGAGI. V shed 6 bases and J shed 8 bases, with 19 bases lying between them. Sequencing used immunoSEQ multiplex PCR; TCRdb keeps in-frame clones, though not all of them. The data contain approximately 46,000 clones, roughly 84% of them singletons. This TCR came from a human donor who was the organ donor for an intestinal transplant. This sequence joins TRBV6-5 and TRBJ1-1; tentatively, D is TRBD1 (6 bases). The input for sequencing was unstimulated CD4+ T cells sorted from spleen or lymph node cells, taken before transplant. As DNA, the CDR3 is TGTGCCAGCAGCAATACAGCAGGCGACAGGGAAGCTTTCTTT. This sequence encodes CASSNTAGDREAFF.